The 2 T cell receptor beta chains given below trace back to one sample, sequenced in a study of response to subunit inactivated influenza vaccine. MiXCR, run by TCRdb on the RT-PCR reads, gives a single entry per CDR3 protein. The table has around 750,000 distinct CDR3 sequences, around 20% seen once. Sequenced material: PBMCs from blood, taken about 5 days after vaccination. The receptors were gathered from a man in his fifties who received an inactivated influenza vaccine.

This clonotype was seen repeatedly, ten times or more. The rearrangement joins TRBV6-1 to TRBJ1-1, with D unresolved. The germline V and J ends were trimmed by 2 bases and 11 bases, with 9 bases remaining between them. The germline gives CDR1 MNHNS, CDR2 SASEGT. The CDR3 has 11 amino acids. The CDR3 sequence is CASSEKMRAFF. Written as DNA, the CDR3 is TGTGCCAGCAGTGAAAAGATGAGGGCTTTCTTT.

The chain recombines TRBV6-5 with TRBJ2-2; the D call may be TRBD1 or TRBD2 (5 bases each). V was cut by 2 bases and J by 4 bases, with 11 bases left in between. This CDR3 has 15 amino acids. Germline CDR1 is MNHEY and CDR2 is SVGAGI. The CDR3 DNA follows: TGTGCCAGCAGTTACGGGTTCGGGGCCACCGGGGAGCTGTTTTTT. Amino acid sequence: CASSYGFGATGELFF.